This TCR beta chain is drawn from a study of T cells after yellow fever vaccination. Study-level findings and limits: A faster peak, day 5 versus 15, was reached by the weaker secondary response.

A 5'RACE template-switching step, the method used to make TCR cDNA, added a universal primer site and UMIs. TCRdb ran MiXCR on the 5' RACE reads and lists one entry per CDR3 protein. The sample consists of 620,000 or so distinct CDR3 sequences, roughly an eighth of them appearing once. This clonotype was seen ten or more times. Its matching antigen is unknown. At one of its ends the junction is not consistent with the germline gene, which may arise from a read error. The sequence was obtained from a man aged 25-45 years who received the YFV17D yellow fever vaccine. This specimen consisted of PBMCs, obtained on the day of the yellow fever booster vaccination.

CDR3 loop: CSARGSFSHEQYF. The DNA for the CDR3 is TGCAGTGCTAGAGGTAGCTTCTCCCACGAGCAGTACTTC. The J gene is TRBJ2-7, the V gene TRBV20-1; D is undetermined. This CDR3 spans 13 amino acids. Germline loops: CDR1 DFQATT, CDR2 SNEGSKA (reference sequence).